This TCR beta chain was sequenced in a study of T-cell memory formation after mild COVID-19. In the study overall: TCR clusters were mostly donor specific.

With regard to this clonotype: The antigen is unknown.

Study observations and caveats: Prior to infection, memory already included some responding clones, suggesting cross-reactive memory joined.

TCRdb independently ran MiXCR on the 5' RACE reads; one entry per CDR3 protein. The table lists about 250,000 distinct CDR3 sequences, 15% of them singletons. V was pared by 4 bases and J by 2 bases, with 13 bases between. The CDR3 has 15 amino acids. Germline CDR1 reads SGHTS; CDR2 reads YDEGEE. Sequencing input: PBMCs or a T cell subset sorted from them (not recorded which). This chain links TRBV5-8 with TRBJ1-5, with D perhaps matching TRBD1 (6 bases). The source is an adult woman who had mild COVID-19 (a few samples of this study predate the infection). Cell type and time point are not known. The CDR3 loop is CASSPWGQGNQPQHF. The CDR3 region has the DNA TGTGCCAGCAGCCCTTGGGGGCAGGGCAATCAGCCCCAGCATTTT. The full variable domain, completed using reference TRBV5-8 and TRBJ1-5, is EAGVTQSPTHLIKTRGQQATLRCSPISGHTSVYWYQQALGLGLQFLLWYDEGEERNRGNFPPRFSGRQFPNYSSELNVNALELEDSALYLCASSPWGQGNQPQHFGDGTRLSIL.